These 24 T cell receptor beta chains came from one sample sequenced in a study of cytomegalovirus exposure and HLA in healthy donors (dated by TCRdb to about 2017). Libraries came from the immunoSEQ multiplex PCR assay. For the multiplex PCR, a mixture combining 60 forward primers for TCR Vbeta segments and 13 reverse primers for TCR Jbeta segments was used. TCRdb's version of the immuneACCESS table is confined to in-frame rearrangements and falls short of the full clone set. An unresolved V gene accounts for under half of the shortfall where checked; the remainder is of unknown origin. This sample comprises 95,000 to 100,000 clones, 74% of them detected only once. The leading ten clones occupy approximately 1.8% of the sample. The specimen sequenced was PBMCs. The receptors were sampled from a male donor in good health and CMV-seronegative.

This rearrangement joins TRBV7-8 to TRBJ1-2, with TRBD1 identical over 7 bases. Germline V lookup: CDR1 SGHVS, CDR2 FQNEAQ. There are 12 residues in the CDR3. Trimming took 5 bases from V and 5 from J; bases not matched to a gene: 2. Here the CDR3 DNA reads TGTGCCAGCAGCGAGACAGGGTATGGCTACACCTTC. Amino acid sequence: CASSETGYGYTF.

The J gene is TRBJ2-7, the V gene TRBV30, with 10 bases that match TRBD2. V was pared by 4 bases and J by 1 base, with 10 bases of the junction left unmatched. Looked up from germline, CDR1 is GTSNPN and CDR2 is SVGIG (reference sequence). CDR3 length: 16 amino acids. The CDR3 loop reads CAWNSPGLADSYEQYF. DNA for the CDR3: TGTGCCTGGAACTCCCCCGGACTAGCGGATTCCTACGAGCAGTACTTC. Variable domain in full (rest from reference TRBV30 and TRBJ2-7): SQTIHQWPATLVQPVGSPLSLECTVEGTSNPNLYWYRQAAGRGLQLLFYSVGIGQISSEVPQNLSASRPQDRQFILSSKKLLLSDSGFYLCAWNSPGLADSYEQYFGPGTRLTVT.

The chain carries TRBV10-3 and TRBJ2-7, with 9 bases that match TRBD2. CDR1 and CDR2 (germline): ENHRY, SYGVKD. The CDR3 contains 11 residues. J gave up 6 bases and V 10 bases, and 4 bases lay outside the gene matches. CDR3 nucleotides: TGTGCCAGCGGACTAGCGACCGAGCAGTACTTC. The encoded protein is CASGLATEQYF.

This clone was counted between two and nine times. The rearrangement joins TRBV6-4 to TRBJ1-1; unclear D gene. This CDR3 has 15 amino acids. Germline lookup yields CDR1 MRHNA and CDR2 SNTAGT. Trimming left V 6 bases short and J 1 base short, with 15 bases between. CDR3 nucleotides: TGTGCCAGCAGAATTGAGGGCGTCGGGAACACTGAAGCTTTCTTT. This translates into CASRIEGVGNTEAFF.

The chain couples TRBV25-1 to TRBJ2-2; TRBD2 is a possible D gene (5 bases). The germline V gene encodes CDR1 MGHDK and CDR2 SYGVNS. This CDR3 has 14 residues. V was pared by 11 bases and J by 0 bases, with 13 bases between. The CDR3 protein is CAPSLRANTGELFF. The CDR3 bases are TGTGCCCCTTCCCTGCGGGCGAACACCGGGGAGCTGTTTTTT.

The chain couples TRBV19 to TRBJ2-2; D perhaps matches TRBD1 (5 bases). This CDR3 spans 15 amino acids. Trimming shortened V by 1 base and J by 3 bases, and 9 bases separated the two germline ends. Germline CDR1 reads LNHDA; CDR2 reads SQIVND (reference sequence). The CDR3 protein is CASSIGRRDTGELFF. The CDR3 nucleotides are TGTGCCAGTAGTATAGGTCGCAGGGACACCGGGGAGCTGTTTTTT.

This rearrangement joins TRBV18 to TRBJ2-3; TRBD2 agrees at 9 bases. CDR1 KGHSH and CDR2 LQKENI come from the germline V gene. The CDR3 sequence is 17 residues long. Trimming removed 3 bases from V and 7 bases from J; junction bases left unmatched: 14. CDR3 coding DNA: TGTGCCAGCTCACCCTTACTAGCGGGTGGGATCGTGAATACGCAGTATTTT. This translates into CASSPLLAGGIVNTQYF.

This clone was detected once. The chain joins TRBV2 to TRBJ2-5, with no clear D. V lost 6 bases and J lost 2, with 7 bases in between. This CDR3 has 12 amino acids. Germline assignment: CDR1 SNHLY and CDR2 FYNNEI. Here the CDR3 DNA reads TGTGCCAGCAGGGAGAATCAAGAGACCCAGTACTTC. Its protein product is CASRENQETQYF.

This rearrangement joins TRBV6-1 to TRBJ1-1, with D perhaps TRBD1 (5 bases). Germline V CDR1 and CDR2: MNHNS, SASEGT. The CDR3 consists of 13 residues. V lost 2 bases and J lost 11, with 15 bases in between. CDR3 coding DNA: TGTGCCAGCAGTGAAACCAGGGCCGGAGGGGCTTTCTTT. This codes for CASSETRAGGAFF.

About this clone: At one end, the junction sequence differs from germline, possibly due to a read error. The chain uses TRBV7-7 and TRBJ2-5; possible D gene TRBD1, 6 bases. The CDR3 runs to 14 residues. Germline-derived CDR1 and CDR2 are SSHAT and FNYEAQ (reference sequence). The CDR3 spells CASSPGQSPGTQYF. DNA of the CDR3: TGTGCTAGCAGCCCAGGACAGAGCCCAGGGACCCAGTACTTC.

V and J are TRBV10-3 and TRBJ2-7; a possible D gene is TRBD2 (5 bases). Trimming took off 7 bases at V and 2 bases at J, with 15 bases between the two ends. The germline V gene has CDR1 ENHRY and CDR2 SYGVKD. The CDR3 is 14 residues long. The CDR3 sequence is CAITDRELTYEQYF. The CDR3 coding sequence is TGTGCCATCACCGATAGGGAGTTAACCTACGAGCAGTACTTC.

The chain links TRBV5-1 to TRBJ1-2; TRBD1 matches at 7 bases. In germline, CDR1 is SGHRS, CDR2 YFSETQ. This CDR3 contains 14 residues. The ends lost 3 bases at V and 0 bases at J; junction bases unmatched: 2. This chain's CDR3 is CASSWDSPNYGYTF. DNA of the CDR3: TGCGCCAGCAGCTGGGACAGCCCTAACTATGGCTACACCTTC.

The chain is built from TRBV5-5 and TRBJ2-5, with 8 bases lining up with TRBD2. This CDR3 is 16 amino acids long. The germline V gene encodes CDR1 SGHKS and CDR2 YYEKEE (reference sequence). Germline trimming cut 0 bases from V and 4 bases from J; bases unmatched to any gene: 8. The CDR3 spells CASSLVREGLRETQYF. Here the CDR3 DNA reads TGTGCCAGCAGCTTGGTTCGGGAGGGCCTTCGAGAGACCCAGTACTTC.

This sequence joins TRBV30 and TRBJ1-2; 7 nucleotides line up with TRBD1. Trimming removed 5 bases from V and 5 bases from J; junction bases left unmatched: 14. The CDR3 runs 15 residues. The germline V gene encodes CDR1 GTSNPN and CDR2 SVGIG (reference sequence). The CDR3 loop reads CAWRSADRLGYGYTF. For the CDR3, the DNA is TGTGCCTGGCGAAGCGCGGACAGGCTGGGGTATGGCTACACCTTC.

The V and J genes are TRBV6-4 and TRBJ2-4, with 10 bases aligning to TRBD2. Germline values: CDR1 MRHNA, CDR2 SNTAGT. CDR3 length: 13 residues. The trim removed 3 bases at V and 7 bases at J, leaving 0 bases unmatched. CDR3 sequence (DNA): TGTGCCAGCAGTGAAGCGGGGGGGAACATTCAGTACTTC. Residues: CASSEAGGNIQYF.

The rearrangement joins TRBV6-1 to TRBJ1-2; the D is unclear. Germline loops: CDR1 MNHNS, CDR2 SASEGT. V lost 4 bases and J lost 8, with 5 bases in between. This CDR3 region has 10 residues. The CDR3 loop reads CASSGGGYTF. The CDR3, as DNA: TGTGCCAGCAGTGGAGGGGGCTACACCTTC.

The chain combines TRBV27 with TRBJ1-2; no clear D gene. Germline values: CDR1 MNHEY, CDR2 SMNVEV (reference sequence). The V end lost 6 bases, the J end lost 8 bases, and 13 bases lay between the germline ends. The CDR3 totals 12 residues. The chain's CDR3 is CASSRTRGGYTF. The CDR3 nucleotides are TGTGCCAGCAGCCGAACACGCGGGGGCTACACCTTC.

This chain connects TRBV4-1 to TRBJ2-7; 12 nucleotides match TRBD1. V was pared by 0 bases and J by 2 bases, with 2 bases of the junction left unmatched. Germline V CDR1 and CDR2: MGHRA, YSYEKL. This CDR3 comprises 16 residues. The CDR3 loop reads CASSQEGQGATYEQYF. Here the CDR3 DNA reads TGCGCCAGCAGCCAAGAGGGACAGGGGGCGACCTACGAGCAGTACTTC.

The chain uses TRBV29-1 and TRBJ2-5; D is unresolved. The CDR3 is made up of 12 amino acids. Deletions cut 8 bases from V and 5 bases from J, with 15 bases between. Per germline, CDR1 SQVTM and CDR2 ANQGSEA. The CDR3 sequence is CSSSESAETQYF. The CDR3 DNA follows: TGCAGCTCCTCCGAATCAGCGGAGACCCAGTACTTC.

The genes are TRBV28 and TRBJ1-1, with D unresolved. Germline-derived CDR1 and CDR2 are MDHEN and SYDVKM. The CDR3 extends over 17 amino acids. Deletions cut 5 bases from V and 3 bases from J, with 22 bases between. The CDR3 bases are TGTGCCAGCAGTCCAACCGTTTTAGAGGATCCGCACACTGAAGCTTTCTTT. Amino acid sequence: CASSPTVLEDPHTEAFF.

CDR3 loop: CASSWETGLSTDTQYF. The CDR3 DNA reads as TGTGCCAGCAGCTGGGAAACAGGGTTAAGCACAGATACGCAGTATTTT. This chain connects TRBV13 to TRBJ2-3; D possibly corresponds to TRBD1 (6 bases). Trimming stripped 4 bases from V and 0 bases from J, with 14 bases between. The CDR3 has 16 amino acids. Germline V gene sequence: CDR1 PRHDT, CDR2 FYEKMQ (reference sequence).

As DNA, the CDR3 is TGCGCCAGCAGCCCGGTACCTGGTGTGCAGTACTTC. Amino acid sequence: CASSPVPGVQYF. This rearrangement joins TRBV5-1 to TRBJ2-7; D call uncertain. The germline V gene encodes CDR1 SGHRS and CDR2 YFSETQ. The V end was cut by 4 bases, the J end by 9 bases, with 14 bases between. The CDR3 length is 12 residues.

This chain connects TRBV7-2 to TRBJ2-2, with 9 nucleotides matching TRBD1. In germline, CDR1 is SGHTA, CDR2 FQGNSA. The CDR3 contains 17 residues. The ends lost 5 bases at V and 0 bases at J; junction bases unmatched: 7. The CDR3 sequence is CASSLGQGLPNTGELFF. In nucleotides, the CDR3 is TGTGCCAGCAGCCTCGGACAGGGGCTTCCGAACACCGGGGAGCTGTTTTTT.

The J gene is TRBJ2-7, the V gene TRBV27; D is possibly TRBD1 (6 bases). The V end was cut by 3 bases, the J end by 4 bases, with 10 bases between. This CDR3 has 13 amino acids. Germline-derived CDR1 and CDR2 are MNHEY and SMNVEV (reference sequence). The chain's CDR3 is CASSFSGQYEQYF. CDR3 DNA: TGTGCCAGCAGTTTTTCCGGACAGTACGAGCAGTACTTC.